This T cell receptor beta chain was captured in a study of blood T cell repertoires in COVID-19. Germline loops: CDR1 LNHNV, CDR2 YYDKDF (reference sequence). This CDR3 contains 15 residues. V shed 8 bases and J 5 bases; nucleotides not matched to a gene: 12. This table comes from immunoSEQ multiplex PCR, and its TCRdb copy is limited to in-frame clones, with some not included. Counted here are under 250,000 clones, 80% to 90% occurring once; the ten biggest clones make up about 3.1%. The source of this sequence is a middle-aged woman who had been exposed to COVID-19. Source material: PBMCs or T cells enriched from blood (not recorded which). The rearrangement joins TRBV15 to TRBJ2-5; TRBD2 agrees at 9 bases. CDR3 coding DNA: TGTGCCACCGCCCGCGCGGGAGGGCCAGTGGAGACCCAGTACTTC. This gives the protein CATARAGGPVETQYF.